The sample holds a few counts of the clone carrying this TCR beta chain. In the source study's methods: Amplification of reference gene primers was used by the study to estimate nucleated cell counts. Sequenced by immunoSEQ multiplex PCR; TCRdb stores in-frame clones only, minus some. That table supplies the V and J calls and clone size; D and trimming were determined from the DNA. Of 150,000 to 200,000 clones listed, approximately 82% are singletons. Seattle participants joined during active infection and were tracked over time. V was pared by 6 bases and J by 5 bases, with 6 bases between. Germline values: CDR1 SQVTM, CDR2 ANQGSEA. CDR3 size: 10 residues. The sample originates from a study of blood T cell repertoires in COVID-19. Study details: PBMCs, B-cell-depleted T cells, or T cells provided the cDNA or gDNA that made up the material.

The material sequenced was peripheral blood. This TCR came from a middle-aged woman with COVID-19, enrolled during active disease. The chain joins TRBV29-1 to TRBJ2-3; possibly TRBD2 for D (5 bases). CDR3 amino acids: CSVREDTQYF. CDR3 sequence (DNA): TGCAGCGTGAGGGAAGATACGCAGTATTTT.